This TCR beta chain was profiled in a study of cytomegalovirus exposure and HLA in healthy donors. Regarding the study as a whole: Specificity for CMV antigens was confirmed in vitro for a few of the CMV-associated chains.

Vbeta (60) and Jbeta (13) primers were used in the PCR. The data were produced by immunoSEQ multiplex PCR, yet TCRdb's version contains in-frame clones alone and is incomplete. The repertoire consists of approximately 200,000 clones, with 79% occurring once and the leading ten covering roughly 1.5%. There are 14 residues in the CDR3. Trimming pared 7 bases from V and 4 bases from J, leaving 16 bases between. Germline lookup yields CDR1 PRHDT and CDR2 FYEKMQ (reference sequence). As to this clone: Its antigen is currently unknown.

The chain combines TRBV13 with TRBJ1-1; D perhaps matches TRBD1 (6 bases). The specimen was PBMCs. This sequence was found in a young woman in good health and CMV-seronegative. The CDR3 DNA sequence: TGTGCCAGCACGGAACCGGGGGGCCCCACTGAAGCTTTCTTT. Translating gives CASTEPGGPTEAFF.